The 28 T cell receptor beta chains listed next were all sequenced from one sample in a study of shared clonotypes between healthy human individuals. Here immunoSEQ multiplex PCR was the method, and the copy in TCRdb shows in-frame clones only, minus some. Counted here are around 1.1 million clones, roughly 74% occurring once; the ten biggest clones make up around 0.61%. The sample was memory CD4+ T cells from PBMCs. Subset of the sample: CD45RA-negative fraction. The receptors here all came from a man between 18 and 35 years old in good health. Some clones in this sample may be carry-over from other donors' samples.

Turning to this clone: This same CDR3 is encoded by further DNA sequences in the sample. The V call is TRBV2, the J call TRBJ2-2; 7 bases line up with TRBD1. The CDR3 sequence is 13 residues long. With V trimmed by 6 bases and J by 5 bases, 3 bases remained unmatched. Germline assignment: CDR1 SNHLY and CDR2 FYNNEI. CDR3 loop: CASSVQGTGELFF. CDR3 DNA: TGTGCCAGCAGCGTACAGGGGACCGGGGAGCTGTTTTTT.

V and J are TRBV9 and TRBJ1-2; a possible D gene is TRBD1 (5 bases). Trimming took 3 bases from V and 5 from J, leaving 17 bases between them. The CDR3 runs to 15 residues. The germline gives CDR1 SGDLS, CDR2 YYNGEE. The CDR3 bases are TGTGCCAGCAGCGCTGGAGTTGGGGGGTTTTATGGCTACACCTTC. Translation: CASSAGVGGFYGYTF.

The chain carries TRBV19 and TRBJ2-7; D tentatively reads TRBD1 or TRBD2 (5 bases each). The germline V and J ends were trimmed by 0 bases and 4 bases, with 16 bases remaining between them. CDR3 length: 16 residues. Germline V gives CDR1 LNHDA, CDR2 SQIVND (reference sequence). The CDR3 nucleotides are TGTGCCAGTAGTATAGATCCCCCGGGGCTGGCTTACGAGCAGTACTTC. Protein sequence: CASSIDPPGLAYEQYF.

This chain's CDR3 is CASSLGGADTGELFF. In nucleotides, the CDR3 is TGTGCCAGCAGCTTAGGGGGAGCGGACACCGGGGAGCTGTTTTTT. J is TRBJ2-2 and V is TRBV11-1; possible D gene TRBD2, 5 bases. This CDR3 has 15 residues. V shed 1 base and J shed 3 bases, with 9 bases lying between them. Germline V CDR1 and CDR2: SGHAT, FQDESV (reference sequence).

V usage is TRBV21-1 and J usage is TRBJ2-7; the table calls TRBD2, which could not be checked here. TRBV21-1 is a pseudogene segment. The CDR3 loop spans 16 amino acids. CDR3 DNA: TGTGCCAGGACTCTTCCCCGGGCTAGCGGGAGGGGCGAGCAGTACTTC. It encodes CARTLPRASGRGEQYF.

The V gene is TRBV4-1, the J gene TRBJ2-5, with TRBD2 identical over 9 bases. The junction had 3 bases not matched to a gene; V was cut back by 1 base and J by 3 bases. The CDR3 totals 15 residues. In germline, CDR1 is MGHRA, CDR2 YSYEKL. CDR3 DNA: TGCGCCAGCAGCCAAGGACTAGCGGAAAAAGAGACCCAGTACTTC. Amino acids: CASSQGLAEKETQYF.

The gene calls are TRBV5-1 and TRBJ2-7; D call uncertain. Trimming pared 0 bases from V and 1 base from J, leaving 11 bases between. CDR1 SGHRS and CDR2 YFSETQ come from the germline V gene. The CDR3 spans 15 residues. The CDR3 protein is CASSLGSSGSYEQYF. The CDR3 nucleotides read TGCGCCAGCAGCTTGGGCTCCTCCGGGTCCTACGAGCAGTACTTC.

This clone was counted many times. This chain uses TRBV11-3 with TRBJ2-1; no clear D gene. The CDR3 consists of 11 residues. V shed 5 bases and J shed 7 bases, with 6 bases lying between them. The germline V gene encodes CDR1 SGHNT and CDR2 YENEEA. Here the CDR3 DNA reads TGTGCCAGCAGCGTGGGGAATGAGCAGTTCTTC. It is translated as CASSVGNEQFF.

The chain employs TRBV18 and TRBJ1-4; unclear D gene. The CDR3 loop spans 16 amino acids. V shed 1 base and J shed 0 bases, with 9 bases lying between them. Germline V CDR1 and CDR2: KGHSH, LQKENI. CDR3 loop: CASSPQYSATNEKLFF. The CDR3 bases are TGTGCCAGCTCACCACAATACAGCGCAACTAATGAAAAACTGTTTTTT. The whole variable domain, filled in from reference TRBV18 and TRBJ1-4, reads NAGVMQNPRHLVRRRGQEARLRCSPMKGHSHVYWYRQLPEEGLKFMVYLQKENIIDESGMPKERFSAEFPKEGPSILRIQQVVRGDSAAYFCASSPQYSATNEKLFFGSGTQLSVL.

V usage is TRBV2 and J usage is TRBJ2-3; 14 positions match TRBD2. From germline, CDR1 is SNHLY and CDR2 FYNNEI. There are 15 residues in the CDR3. The J segment lost 5 bases and the V segment lost 4 bases, leaving 2 bases of the junction unmatched. This chain's CDR3 is CASSVTSGRGDTQYF. In nucleotides, the CDR3 is TGTGCCAGCAGTGTGACTAGCGGGAGGGGAGATACGCAGTATTTT.

This clone was seen a single time. This chain joins TRBV28 and TRBJ2-3; 7 bases map to TRBD1. This CDR3 is built from 15 residues. Germline assignment: CDR1 MDHEN and CDR2 SYDVKM. With 2 bases clipped from V and 4 bases from J, the junction kept 6 bases outside the gene matches. DNA for the CDR3: TGTGCCAGCAGTTTACCCCTAACAGGGGCAGATACGCAGTATTTT. Translating gives CASSLPLTGADTQYF.

The chain carries TRBV7-8 and TRBJ2-1, with 10 bases matching TRBD2. The CDR3 is 18 amino acids. V was pared by 0 bases and J by 7 bases, with 12 bases of the junction left unmatched. Germline V gene data show CDR1 as SGHVS and CDR2 as FQNEAQ. Here the CDR3 reads CASSLALRLAGVRNEQFF. CDR3 nucleotide sequence: TGTGCCAGCAGCTTAGCACTACGGCTAGCGGGGGTACGGAATGAGCAGTTCTTC.

The V call is TRBV11-2, the J call TRBJ1-2; 7 bases line up with TRBD1. Germline lookup yields CDR1 SGHAT and CDR2 FQNNGV. V was pared by 1 base and J by 3 bases, with 14 bases of the junction left unmatched. CDR3 length equals 18 residues. The CDR3 DNA is TGTGCCAGCAGCTTAGTACCCCCTCGGACAGGCCGCCACTATGGCTACACCTTC. Translation gives CASSLVPPRTGRHYGYTF.

The V call is TRBV6-6, the J call TRBJ2-5, with a possible D match to TRBD2 (5 bases). TRBJ2-7 matches the DNA end more closely, so the J call is doubtful. The germline V gene encodes CDR1 MNHNY and CDR2 SVGAGI (reference sequence). The CDR3 runs to 13 residues. The CDR3 DNA follows: TGTGCCAGCACCGGGGAGAGCTCCTACGAGCAGTACTTC. This codes for CASTGESSYEQYF.

V usage is TRBV19 and J usage is TRBJ1-1; the match to TRBD1 covers 7 bases. The ends lost 5 bases at V and 4 bases at J; junction bases unmatched: 10. The CDR3 extends over 15 amino acids. Germline CDR1 LNHDA, CDR2 SQIVND (reference sequence). This chain's CDR3 is CASSPGDRVFTEAFF. CDR3 DNA sequence: TGTGCCAGTAGTCCCGGGGACAGAGTATTCACTGAAGCTTTCTTT.

The chain carries TRBV27 and TRBJ2-5; possibly TRBD1 or TRBD2 for D (5 bases each). V lost 8 bases, J lost 5 bases, and 15 bases lay in between. The germline gives CDR1 MNHEY, CDR2 SMNVEV (reference sequence). The length of the CDR3 is 13 residues. The CDR3 coding sequence is TGTGCCAGCGCCTTGGGGGAGAGGGAGACCCAGTACTTC. This gives the protein CASALGERETQYF.

This rearrangement joins TRBV5-8 to TRBJ1-1; D perhaps matches TRBD1 (6 bases). Per germline, CDR1 SGHTS and CDR2 YDEGEE. Trimming left V 5 bases short and J 10 bases short, with 27 bases between. This CDR3 comprises 16 residues. The CDR3 DNA follows: TGTGCCAGCAGTCTGGTTTTACAGGGCAACTCCGGTGGAGCTTTCTTT. Protein product: CASSLVLQGNSGGAFF. Filled out from reference TRBV5-8 and TRBJ1-1, the complete variable domain reads EAGVTQSPTHLIKTRGQQATLRCSPISGHTSVYWYQQALGLGLQFLLWYDEGEERNRGNFPPRFSGRQFPNYSSELNVNALELEDSALYLCASSLVLQGNSGGAFFGQGTRLTVV.

The chain recombines TRBV5-1 with TRBJ1-2; D is ambiguous. Germline loops: CDR1 SGHRS, CDR2 YFSETQ. The CDR3 extends over 15 amino acids. Between the trimmed V and J ends, which lost 0 bases and 2 bases, there was a span of 11 bases. The CDR3 here is CASSLVPVPNYGYTF. Here the CDR3 DNA reads TGCGCCAGCAGCTTGGTTCCAGTCCCAAACTATGGCTACACCTTC.

This rearrangement joins TRBV5-1 to TRBJ2-7; 9 bases are shared with TRBD2. After removal of 5 bases from V and 0 bases from J, the junction contained 6 bases not matched to a gene. The CDR3 consists of 15 residues. The germline CDR1 and CDR2 sequences are SGHRS and YFSETQ. As DNA, the CDR3 is TGCGCCAGCAGTGAGACTAGCGGACCCTCCTACGAGCAGTACTTC. Its protein is CASSETSGPSYEQYF.

A few counts support this clone. The chain links TRBV5-1 to TRBJ1-1; the D is unclear. The germline V and J ends were trimmed by 5 bases and 1 base, with 3 bases remaining between them. This CDR3 has 11 residues. CDR1 and CDR2 from the germline V gene are SGHRS and YFSETQ. The CDR3 here is CASRQNTEAFF. CDR3 nucleotide sequence: TGCGCCAGCAGGCAGAACACTGAAGCTTTCTTT.

This clone has a single count. The chain joins TRBV7-2 to TRBJ1-2; D might be TRBD1 (5 bases). This CDR3 is 15 amino acids long. CDR1 is SGHTA and CDR2 is FQGNSA in the germline V gene. The ends were cut back, 5 bases at V and 6 bases at J, with 19 bases in the middle. The CDR3 is CASSRPTGLGDGYTF. DNA of the CDR3: TGTGCCAGCAGCCGCCCAACAGGCCTAGGCGATGGCTACACCTTC. Full variable domain (missing parts from reference TRBV7-2 and TRBJ1-2): GAGVSQSPSNKVTEKGKDVELRCDPISGHTALYWYRQSLGQGLEFLIYFQGNSAPDKSGLPSDRFSAERTGGSVSTLTIQRTQQEDSAVYLCASSRPTGLGDGYTFGSGTRLTVV.

The rearrangement uses TRBV9 and TRBJ2-1, with D possibly TRBD2 on 6 matching bases. Trimming removed 3 bases at V and 3 bases at J, with 16 bases between. Germline CDR1 SGDLS, CDR2 YYNGEE. CDR3 size: 16 residues. DNA of the CDR3: TGTGCCAGCAGCGCCGCCTTAGGCGGGGACTACAATGAGCAGTTCTTC. Translation: CASSAALGGDYNEQFF.

At least ten counts were recorded for this clone. The J gene is TRBJ2-2, the V gene TRBV18; TRBD2 matches 7 bases. Germline V gene data show CDR1 as KGHSH and CDR2 as LQKENI. V shed 3 bases, J shed 2 bases, and the junction held 6 bases outside the gene matches. The CDR3 has 16 amino acids. CDR3 coding DNA: TGTGCCAGCTCACCTCGACGGGACTATAACACCGGGGAGCTGTTTTTT. Its translation is CASSPRRDYNTGELFF.

V usage is TRBV5-1 and J usage is TRBJ1-4, with 7 positions matching TRBD1. Trimming removed 4 bases from V and 6 bases from J; junction bases left unmatched: 18. This CDR3 comprises 18 residues. Germline V gene data show CDR1 as SGHRS and CDR2 as YFSETQ. Here the CDR3 reads CASSRGINAGTAYEKLFF. The DNA of the CDR3 is TGCGCCAGCAGCCGAGGGATTAATGCCGGGACAGCCTATGAAAAACTGTTTTTT.

With respect to this clone: At one boundary the junction diverges from the germline segment, which might be a read error. The rearrangement joins TRBV7-9 to TRBJ2-1; no reliable D call. The CDR3 contains 14 residues. Germline CDR1 reads SEHNR; CDR2 reads FQNEAQ (reference sequence). CDR3 coding DNA: TGTGCCAGCAGCTGGTCGAGGTCCTCCAATGAGCAGTTCTTC. It yields the protein CASSWSRSSNEQFF.

The chain is built from TRBV11-2 and TRBJ2-7; TRBD2 might be the D (5 bases). The V end lost 5 bases, the J end lost 1 base, and 9 bases lay between the germline ends. The germline V gene has CDR1 SGHAT and CDR2 FQNNGV. The CDR3 length is 13 residues. The CDR3 sequence is CASSGSSSYEQYF. The CDR3 DNA follows: TGTGCCAGCAGCGGGAGTTCGTCCTACGAGCAGTACTTC.

The chain joins TRBV2 to TRBJ2-6, with D possibly matching TRBD2 (5 bases). Germline V gives CDR1 SNHLY, CDR2 FYNNEI. This CDR3 spans 14 amino acids. Trimming removed 8 bases from V and 0 bases from J, with 8 bases in between. DNA for the CDR3: TGTGCCAGCGCGGGCCACTCTGGGGCCAACGTCCTGACTTTC. It encodes CASAGHSGANVLTF.

This clone was seen more than once but under ten times. This sequence joins TRBV6-6 and TRBJ1-5, with D unresolved. This CDR3 spans 14 amino acids. Trimming removed 0 bases at V and 7 bases at J, with 10 bases between. Germline lookup yields CDR1 MNHNY and CDR2 SVGAGI (reference sequence). The CDR3 sequence is CASSYSGDWQPQHF. The CDR3 DNA sequence: TGTGCCAGCAGTTACTCGGGAGATTGGCAGCCCCAGCATTTT.